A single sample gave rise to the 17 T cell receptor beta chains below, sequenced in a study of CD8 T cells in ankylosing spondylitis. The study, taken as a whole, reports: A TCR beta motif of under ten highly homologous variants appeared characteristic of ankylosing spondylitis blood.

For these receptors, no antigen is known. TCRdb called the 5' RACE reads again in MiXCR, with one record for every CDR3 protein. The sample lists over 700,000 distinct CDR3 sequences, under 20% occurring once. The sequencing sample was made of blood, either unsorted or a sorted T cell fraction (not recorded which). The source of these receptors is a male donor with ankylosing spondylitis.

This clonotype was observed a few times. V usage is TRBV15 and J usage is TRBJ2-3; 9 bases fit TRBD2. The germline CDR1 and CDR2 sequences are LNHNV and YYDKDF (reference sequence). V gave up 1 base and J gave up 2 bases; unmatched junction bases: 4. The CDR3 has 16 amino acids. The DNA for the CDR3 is TGTGCCACCAGCAGAGCCCCTAGCGGGAACACAGATACGCAGTATTTT. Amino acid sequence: CATSRAPSGNTDTQYF.

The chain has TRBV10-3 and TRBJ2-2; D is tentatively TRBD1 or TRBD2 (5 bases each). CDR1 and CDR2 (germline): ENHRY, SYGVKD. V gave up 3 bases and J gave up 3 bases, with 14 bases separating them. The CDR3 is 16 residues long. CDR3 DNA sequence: TGTGCCATCAGTGAAACTGGCCTGGGGGACACCGGGGAGCTGTTTTTT. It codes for CAISETGLGDTGELFF.

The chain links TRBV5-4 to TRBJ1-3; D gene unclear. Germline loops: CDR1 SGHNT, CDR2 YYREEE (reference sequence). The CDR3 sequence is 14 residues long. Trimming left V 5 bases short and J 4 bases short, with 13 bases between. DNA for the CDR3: TGTGCCAGCAGACCGACCAACGGAGGAAACACCATATATTTT. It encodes CASRPTNGGNTIYF.

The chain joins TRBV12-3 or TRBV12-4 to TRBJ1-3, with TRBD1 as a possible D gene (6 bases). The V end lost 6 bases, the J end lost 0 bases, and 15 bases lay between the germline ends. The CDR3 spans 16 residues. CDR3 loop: CASSPDSLSSGNTIYF. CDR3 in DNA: TGTGCCAGCAGCCCGGACAGCCTGAGCTCTGGAAACACCATATATTTT.

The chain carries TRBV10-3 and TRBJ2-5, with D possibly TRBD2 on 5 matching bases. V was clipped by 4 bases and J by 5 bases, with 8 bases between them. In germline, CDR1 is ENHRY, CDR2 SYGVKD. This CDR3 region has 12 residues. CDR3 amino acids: CAISGGYETQYF. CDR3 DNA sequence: TGTGCCATCAGTGGAGGGTACGAGACCCAGTACTTC.

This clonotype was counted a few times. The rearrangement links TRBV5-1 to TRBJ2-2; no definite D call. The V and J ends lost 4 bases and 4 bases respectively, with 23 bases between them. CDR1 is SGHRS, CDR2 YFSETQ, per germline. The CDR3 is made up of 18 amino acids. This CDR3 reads CASSLRLQRRNPTGELFF. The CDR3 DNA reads TGCGCCAGCAGCCTGAGGCTACAGAGAAGAAACCCCACCGGGGAGCTGTTTTTT.

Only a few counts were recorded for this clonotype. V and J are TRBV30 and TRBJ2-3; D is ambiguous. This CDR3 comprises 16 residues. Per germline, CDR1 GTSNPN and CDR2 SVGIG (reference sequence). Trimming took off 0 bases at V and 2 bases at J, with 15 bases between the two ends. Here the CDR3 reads CAWSVPGRRSTDTQYF. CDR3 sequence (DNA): TGTGCCTGGAGTGTACCCGGGCGTCGATCCACAGATACGCAGTATTTT.

The CDR3 sequence is CASRPGTPSYEQYF. The CDR3 coding sequence is TGTGCCAGCAGGCCTGGGACGCCATCTTACGAGCAGTACTTC. V gene TRBV28 combines with J gene TRBJ2-7; D tentatively fits TRBD1 or TRBD2 (5 bases each). This CDR3 is 14 amino acids long. Germline assignment: CDR1 MDHEN and CDR2 SYDVKM. V gave up 6 bases and J gave up 4 bases, with 16 bases separating them.

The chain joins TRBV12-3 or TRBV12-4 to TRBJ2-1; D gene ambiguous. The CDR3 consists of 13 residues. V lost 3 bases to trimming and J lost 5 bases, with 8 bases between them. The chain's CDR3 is CASSFPANNEQFF. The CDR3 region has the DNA TGTGCCAGCAGTTTCCCCGCCAACAATGAGCAGTTCTTC.

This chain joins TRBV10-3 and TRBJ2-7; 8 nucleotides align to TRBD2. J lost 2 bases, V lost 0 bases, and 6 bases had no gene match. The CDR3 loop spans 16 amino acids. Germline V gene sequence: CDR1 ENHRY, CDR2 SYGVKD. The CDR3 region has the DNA TGTGCCATCAGTGAGTCCTCTAGCGGGCAAACCTACGAGCAGTACTTC. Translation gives CAISESSSGQTYEQYF.

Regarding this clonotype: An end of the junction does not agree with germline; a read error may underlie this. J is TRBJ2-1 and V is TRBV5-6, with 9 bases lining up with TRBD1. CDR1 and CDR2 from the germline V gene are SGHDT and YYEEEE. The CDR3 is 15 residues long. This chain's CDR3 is CASSYSGTGSLEANF. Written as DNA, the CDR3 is TGTGCCAGCAGCTACTCCGGGACAGGGTCCCTAGAGGCCAACTTC.

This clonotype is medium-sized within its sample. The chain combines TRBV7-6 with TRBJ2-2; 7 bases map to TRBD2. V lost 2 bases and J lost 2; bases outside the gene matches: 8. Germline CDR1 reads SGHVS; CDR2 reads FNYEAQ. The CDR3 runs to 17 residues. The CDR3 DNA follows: TGTGCCAGCAGCTTAAGATCACTAGCGCCAAACACCGGGGAGCTGTTTTTT. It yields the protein CASSLRSLAPNTGELFF.

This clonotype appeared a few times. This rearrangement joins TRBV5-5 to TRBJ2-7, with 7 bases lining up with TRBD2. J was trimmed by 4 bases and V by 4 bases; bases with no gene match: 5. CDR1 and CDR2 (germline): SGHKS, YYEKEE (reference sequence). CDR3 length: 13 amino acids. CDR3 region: CASSRPGGYEQYF. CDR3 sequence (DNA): TGTGCCAGCAGCCGCCCGGGGGGATACGAGCAGTACTTC.

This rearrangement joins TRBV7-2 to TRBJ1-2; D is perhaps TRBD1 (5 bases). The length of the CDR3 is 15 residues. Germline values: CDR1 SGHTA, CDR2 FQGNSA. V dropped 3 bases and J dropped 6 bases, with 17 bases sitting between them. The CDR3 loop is CASSFGFNGGDGYTF. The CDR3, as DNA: TGTGCCAGCAGCTTCGGGTTTAATGGAGGGGATGGCTACACCTTC.

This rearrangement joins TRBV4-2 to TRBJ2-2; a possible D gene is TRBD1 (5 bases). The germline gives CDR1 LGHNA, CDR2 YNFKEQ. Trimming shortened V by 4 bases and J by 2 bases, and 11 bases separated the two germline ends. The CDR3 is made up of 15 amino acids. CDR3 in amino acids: CASSRSQGNTGELFF. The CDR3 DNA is TGTGCCAGCAGCCGATCCCAGGGAAACACCGGGGAGCTGTTTTTT.

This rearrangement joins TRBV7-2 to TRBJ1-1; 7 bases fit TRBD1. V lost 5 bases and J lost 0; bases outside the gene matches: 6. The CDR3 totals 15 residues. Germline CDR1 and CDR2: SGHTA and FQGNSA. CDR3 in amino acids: CASSPQTGLNTEAFF. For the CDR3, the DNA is TGTGCCAGCAGCCCACAGACAGGGCTGAACACTGAAGCTTTCTTT.

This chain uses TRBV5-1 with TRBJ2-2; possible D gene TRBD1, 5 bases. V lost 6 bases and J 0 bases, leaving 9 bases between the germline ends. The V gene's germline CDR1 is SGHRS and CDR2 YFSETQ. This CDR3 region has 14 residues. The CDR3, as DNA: TGCGCCAGCAACCAGGGTTCGAACACCGGGGAGCTGTTTTTT. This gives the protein CASNQGSNTGELFF.